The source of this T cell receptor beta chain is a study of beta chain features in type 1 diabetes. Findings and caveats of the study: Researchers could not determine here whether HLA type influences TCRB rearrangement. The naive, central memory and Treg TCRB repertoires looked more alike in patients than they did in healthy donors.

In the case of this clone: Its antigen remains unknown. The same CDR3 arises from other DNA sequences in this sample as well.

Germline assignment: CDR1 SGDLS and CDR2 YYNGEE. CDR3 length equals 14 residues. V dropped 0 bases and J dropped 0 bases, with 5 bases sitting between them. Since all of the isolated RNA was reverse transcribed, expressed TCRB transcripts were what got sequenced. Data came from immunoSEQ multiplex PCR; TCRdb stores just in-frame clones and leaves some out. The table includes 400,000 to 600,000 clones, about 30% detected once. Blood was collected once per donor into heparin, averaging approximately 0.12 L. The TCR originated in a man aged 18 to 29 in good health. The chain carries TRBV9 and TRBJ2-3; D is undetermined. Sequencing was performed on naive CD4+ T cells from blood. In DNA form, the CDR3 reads TGTGCCAGCAGCGTAGGATCCAGCACAGATACGCAGTATTTT. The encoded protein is CASSVGSSTDTQYF.